This TCR beta chain was profiled in a study of CD8+CD57+ T cells in acquired aplastic anemia. CDR3 and TCR beta VDJ profiling relied on genomic DNA as the template. A single record per CDR3 protein comes from TCRdb applying MiXCR to the reads. Of approximately 190,000 distinct CDR3 sequences listed, around 45% are singletons. Germline CDR1 KGHDR, CDR2 SFDVKD. This CDR3 has 16 amino acids. The V end lost 5 bases, the J end lost 3 bases, and 19 bases lay between the germline ends. Study conclusions and caveats: A set of approximately 29 CD8+ CDR3 sequences was shared between patients and controls, and these sequences appeared highly expressed in patients. The study found no significant CD8+ Simpson's diversity difference between patients and controls.

A word on this clonotype: Its specificity is not known.

Patients selected for sequencing had displayed CD8+CD57+ cell expansion by flow cytometry. Every patient was diagnosed with severe acquired aplastic anemia. At blood sampling, none of the patients had yet received therapy. The sample consisted of sorted CD4+, CD8+, or CD8+CD57+ T cells (not recorded which) from PBMCs. The V call is TRBV24-1, the J call TRBJ2-7; D is possibly TRBD2 (6 bases). This receptor was identified in a human donor with aplastic anemia. The CDR3 reads CATSASDSVQGYEQYF. The CDR3 nucleotides are TGTGCCACCAGTGCTAGCGACTCGGTTCAGGGCTACGAGCAGTACTTC.